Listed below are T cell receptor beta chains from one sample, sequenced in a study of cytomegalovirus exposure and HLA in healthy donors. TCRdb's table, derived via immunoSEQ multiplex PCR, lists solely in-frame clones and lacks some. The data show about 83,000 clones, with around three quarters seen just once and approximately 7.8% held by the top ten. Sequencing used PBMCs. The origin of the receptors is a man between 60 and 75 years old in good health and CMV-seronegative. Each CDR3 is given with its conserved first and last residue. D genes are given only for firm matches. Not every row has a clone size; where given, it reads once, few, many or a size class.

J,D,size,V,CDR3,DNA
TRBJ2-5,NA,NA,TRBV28,CASSWELETQYF,TGTGCCAGCAGTTGGGAGTTAGAGACCCAGTACTTC
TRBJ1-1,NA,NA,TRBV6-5,CASSYSRTITEAFF,TGTGCCAGCAGTTACTCTCGCACAATCACTGAAGCTTTCTTT
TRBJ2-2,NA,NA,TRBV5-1,CASSLGINGELFF,TGCGCCAGCAGCTTGGGTATAAACGGGGAGCTGTTTTTT
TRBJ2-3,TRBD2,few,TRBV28,CASSLASGSTDTQYF,TGTGCCAGCAGTTTGGCTAGCGGGAGCACAGATACGCAGTATTTT
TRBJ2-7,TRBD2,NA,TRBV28,CASSRLAGVIEQYF,TGTGCCAGCAGTCGACTAGCGGGAGTTATCGAGCAGTACTTC
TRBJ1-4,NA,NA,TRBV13,CASSLGLTAREATNEKLFF,TGTGCCAGCAGCTTAGGTTTAACGGCCAGGGAGGCAACTAATGAAAAACTGTTTTTT
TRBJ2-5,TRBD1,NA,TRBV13,CASSLDRRETQYF,TGTGCCAGCAGCTTGGACAGGAGAGAGACCCAGTACTTC
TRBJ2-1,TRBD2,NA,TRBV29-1,CSDPGRISSYNEQFF,TGCAGCGACCCCGGGAGGATCAGCTCCTACAATGAGCAGTTCTTC
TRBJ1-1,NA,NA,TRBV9,CASSATVNTEAFF,TGTGCCAGCAGCGCCACAGTAAACACTGAAGCTTTCTTT
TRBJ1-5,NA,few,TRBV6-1,CASSATDSYQPQHF,TGTGCCAGCAGTGCCACGGACAGCTATCAGCCCCAGCATTTT
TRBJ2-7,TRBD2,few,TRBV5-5,CASSLFGTSGRSSPYEQYF,TGTGCCAGCAGCTTGTTTGGGACTAGCGGCCGTTCGTCCCCCTACGAGCAGTACTTC
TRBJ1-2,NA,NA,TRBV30,CAWSAGAGYTF,TGTGCCTGGAGTGCAGGGGCCGGCTACACCTTC
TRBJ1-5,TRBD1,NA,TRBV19,CASKGRGQANQPQHF,TGTGCCAGTAAGGGAAGGGGACAGGCCAATCAGCCCCAGCATTTT
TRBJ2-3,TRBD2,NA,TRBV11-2,CASSLQTSGSTDTQYF,TGTGCCAGCAGCTTACAGACTAGCGGGAGTACAGATACGCAGTATTTT
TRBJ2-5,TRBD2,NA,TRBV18,CASSPERGPQETQYF,TGTGCCAGCTCACCCGAGCGGGGGCCCCAAGAGACCCAGTACTTC
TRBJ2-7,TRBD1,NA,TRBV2,CASTPGGGQGYEQYF,TGTGCCAGCACACCCGGCGGGGGACAGGGCTACGAGCAGTACTTC
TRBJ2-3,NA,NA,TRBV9,CASSVGSGHRTDTQYF,TGTGCCAGCAGCGTAGGGTCTGGACACCGCACAGATACGCAGTATTTT
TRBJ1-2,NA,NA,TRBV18,CASSPEENYGYTF,TGTGCCAGCTCACCAGAGGAGAACTATGGCTACACCTTC
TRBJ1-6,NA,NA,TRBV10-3,CAISELAGGSPLHF,TGTGCCATCAGTGAGCTTGCGGGGGGATCACCCCTCCACTTT
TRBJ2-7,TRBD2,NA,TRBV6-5,CASSSLAGGSEQYF,TGTGCCAGCAGTTCGCTAGCGGGGGGGTCCGAGCAGTACTTC
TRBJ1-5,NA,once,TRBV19,CASSPTNSGQPQHF,TGTGCCAGTAGCCCGACTAACTCGGGTCAGCCCCAGCATTTT
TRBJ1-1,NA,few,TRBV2,CASSEGAGMNTEAFF,TGTGCCAGCAGTGAAGGGGCGGGGATGAACACTGAAGCTTTCTTT
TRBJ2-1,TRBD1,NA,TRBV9,CASSVAGQPYNEQFF,TGTGCCAGCAGCGTAGCGGGACAGCCCTACAATGAGCAGTTCTTC
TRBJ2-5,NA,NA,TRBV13,CASSLRALVETQYF,TGTGCCAGCAGCTTAAGAGCTCTAGTGGAGACCCAGTACTTC
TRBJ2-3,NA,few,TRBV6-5,CASSPRGSADTQYF,TGTGCCAGCAGTCCCAGGGGATCAGCAGATACGCAGTATTTT
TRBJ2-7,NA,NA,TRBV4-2,CASSQTGNYEQYF,TGTGCCAGCAGCCAGACAGGAAACTACGAGCAGTACTTC
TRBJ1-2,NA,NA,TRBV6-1,CASTPDRANYGYTF,TGTGCCAGCACCCCGGACAGAGCTAACTATGGCTACACCTTC
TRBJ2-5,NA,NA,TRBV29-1,CSVLKSEETQYF,TGCAGCGTTCTAAAGTCGGAAGAGACCCAGTACTTC
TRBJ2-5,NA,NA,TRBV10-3,CAISGTRTGQETQYF,TGTGCCATCAGTGGAACCCGTACAGGCCAAGAGACCCAGTACTTC
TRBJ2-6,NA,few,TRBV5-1,CASSLSGSTPSGANVLTF,TGCGCCAGCAGCTTATCAGGGTCCACTCCCTCTGGGGCCAACGTCCTGACTTTC
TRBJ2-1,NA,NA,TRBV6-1,CASSAARVNEQFF,TGTGCCAGCAGTGCCGCCAGGGTCAATGAGCAGTTCTTC
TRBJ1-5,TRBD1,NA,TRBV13,CASSSGDRRDQPQHF,TGTGCCAGCAGCTCAGGGGACAGGAGGGATCAGCCCCAGCATTTT
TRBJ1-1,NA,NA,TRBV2,CASRIRGEAFF,TGTGCCAGCAGGATAAGGGGGGAAGCTTTCTTT
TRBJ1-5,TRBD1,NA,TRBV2,CASTSGTGGRQPQHF,TGTGCCAGCACCTCCGGGACAGGAGGGAGACAGCCCCAGCATTTT
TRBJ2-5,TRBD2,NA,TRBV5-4,CASSLAGTSGGRGRETQYF,TGTGCCAGCAGCTTGGCCGGGACTAGCGGGGGGCGGGGGCGAGAGACCCAGTACTTC
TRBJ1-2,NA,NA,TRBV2,CASSEASYGYTF,TGTGCCAGCAGTGAAGCCAGCTATGGCTACACCTTC
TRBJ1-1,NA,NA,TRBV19,CASSSGRDAEAFF,TGTGCCAGTAGTTCGGGGAGGGACGCTGAAGCTTTCTTT
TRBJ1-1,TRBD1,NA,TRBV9,CASSVQGAATEAFF,TGTGCCAGCAGCGTCCAGGGGGCGGCCACTGAAGCTTTCTTT
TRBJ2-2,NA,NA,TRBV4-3,CASSQDTGTMAGELFF,TGCGCCAGCAGCCAAGATACGGGTACCATGGCCGGGGAGCTGTTTTTT
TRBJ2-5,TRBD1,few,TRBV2,CASSEDRGSGTQYF,TGTGCCAGCAGTGAAGACAGGGGGTCCGGGACCCAGTACTTC